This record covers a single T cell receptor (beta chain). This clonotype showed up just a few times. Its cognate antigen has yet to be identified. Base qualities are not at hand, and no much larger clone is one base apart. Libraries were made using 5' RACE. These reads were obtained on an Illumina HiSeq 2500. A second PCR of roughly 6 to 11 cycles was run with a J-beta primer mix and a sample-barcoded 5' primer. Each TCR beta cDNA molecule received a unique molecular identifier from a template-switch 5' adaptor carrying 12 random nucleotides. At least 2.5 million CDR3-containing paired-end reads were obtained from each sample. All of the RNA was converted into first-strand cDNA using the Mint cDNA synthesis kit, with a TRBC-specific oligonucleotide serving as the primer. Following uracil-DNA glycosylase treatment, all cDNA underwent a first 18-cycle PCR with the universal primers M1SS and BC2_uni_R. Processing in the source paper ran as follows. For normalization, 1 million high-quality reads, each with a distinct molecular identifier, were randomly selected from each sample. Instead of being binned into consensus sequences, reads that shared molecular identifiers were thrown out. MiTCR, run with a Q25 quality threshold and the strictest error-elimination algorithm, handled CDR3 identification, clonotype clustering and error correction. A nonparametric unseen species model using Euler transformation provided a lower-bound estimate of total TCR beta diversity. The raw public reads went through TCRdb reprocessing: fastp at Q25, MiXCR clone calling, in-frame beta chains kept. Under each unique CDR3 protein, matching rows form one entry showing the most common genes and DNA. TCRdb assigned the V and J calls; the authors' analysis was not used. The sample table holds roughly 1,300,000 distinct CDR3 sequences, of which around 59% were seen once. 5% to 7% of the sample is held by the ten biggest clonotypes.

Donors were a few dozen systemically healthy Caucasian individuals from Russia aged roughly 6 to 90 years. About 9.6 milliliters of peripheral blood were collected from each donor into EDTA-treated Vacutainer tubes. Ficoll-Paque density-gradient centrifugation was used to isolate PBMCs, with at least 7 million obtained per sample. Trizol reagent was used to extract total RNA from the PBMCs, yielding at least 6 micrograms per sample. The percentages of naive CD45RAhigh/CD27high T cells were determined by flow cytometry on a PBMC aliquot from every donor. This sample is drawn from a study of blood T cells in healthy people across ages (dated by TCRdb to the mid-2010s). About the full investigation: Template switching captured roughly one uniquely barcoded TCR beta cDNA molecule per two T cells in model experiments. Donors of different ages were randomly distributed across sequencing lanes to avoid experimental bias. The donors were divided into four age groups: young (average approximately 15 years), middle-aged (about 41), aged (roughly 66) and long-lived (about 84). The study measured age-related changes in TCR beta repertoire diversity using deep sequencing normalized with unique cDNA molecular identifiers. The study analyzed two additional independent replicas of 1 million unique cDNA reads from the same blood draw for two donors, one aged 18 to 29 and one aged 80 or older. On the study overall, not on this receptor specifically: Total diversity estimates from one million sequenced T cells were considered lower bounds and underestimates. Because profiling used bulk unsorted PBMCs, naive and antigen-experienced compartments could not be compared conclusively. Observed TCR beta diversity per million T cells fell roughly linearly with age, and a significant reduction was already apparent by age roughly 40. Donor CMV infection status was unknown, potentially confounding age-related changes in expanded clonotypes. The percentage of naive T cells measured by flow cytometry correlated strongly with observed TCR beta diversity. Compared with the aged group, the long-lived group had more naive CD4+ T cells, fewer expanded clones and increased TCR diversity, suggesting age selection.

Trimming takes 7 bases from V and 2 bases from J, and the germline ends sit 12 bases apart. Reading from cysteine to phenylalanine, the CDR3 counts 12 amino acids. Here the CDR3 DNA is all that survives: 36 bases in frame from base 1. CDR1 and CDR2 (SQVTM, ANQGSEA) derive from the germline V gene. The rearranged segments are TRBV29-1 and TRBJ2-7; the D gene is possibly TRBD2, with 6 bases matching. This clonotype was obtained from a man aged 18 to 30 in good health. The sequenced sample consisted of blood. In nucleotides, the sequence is TGCAGCGCAGGGAGGAGACCCTACGAGCAGTACTTC. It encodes CSAGRRPYEQYF.